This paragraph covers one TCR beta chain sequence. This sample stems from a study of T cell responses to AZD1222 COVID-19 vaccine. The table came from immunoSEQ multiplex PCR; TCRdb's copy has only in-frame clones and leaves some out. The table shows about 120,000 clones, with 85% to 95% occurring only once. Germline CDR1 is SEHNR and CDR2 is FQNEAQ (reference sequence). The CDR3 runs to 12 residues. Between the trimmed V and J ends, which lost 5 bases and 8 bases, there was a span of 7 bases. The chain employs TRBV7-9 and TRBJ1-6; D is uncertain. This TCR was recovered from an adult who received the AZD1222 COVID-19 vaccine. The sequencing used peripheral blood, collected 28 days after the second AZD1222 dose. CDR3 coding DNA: TGTGCCAGCAGCCGCGGGGATTCACCCCTCCACTTT. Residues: CASSRGDSPLHF.